The entry below describes one T cell receptor (beta chain). Its target is unknown. The germline gives CDR1 SGHAT, CDR2 FQNNGV. The CDR3 loop spans 12 amino acids. Trimming left V 5 bases short and J 10 bases short, with 14 bases between. 60 Vbeta and 13 Jbeta primers were used in PCR. Produced via immunoSEQ multiplex PCR; TCRdb's table is partial and in-frame only. The sample holds 100,000 to 150,000 clones, roughly 80% seen once. The data were taken from a study of cytomegalovirus exposure and HLA in healthy donors. For the study at large: Caucasian-associated ancestry cluster membership applied to over 80% of 398 genotyped donors.

Findings and caveats of the study: Analyzed later, association rates of TCRs varied across HLA loci, with DRB1 most and HLA-C fewest.

Sequencing was performed on PBMCs. This TCR was recovered from a female donor in good health and CMV-seronegative. J is TRBJ1-2 and V is TRBV11-2; possible D gene TRBD1, 6 bases. As DNA, the CDR3 is TGTGCCAGCAGCGCGGGGGGGGCCCCCTACACCTTC. Translating gives CASSAGGAPYTF.